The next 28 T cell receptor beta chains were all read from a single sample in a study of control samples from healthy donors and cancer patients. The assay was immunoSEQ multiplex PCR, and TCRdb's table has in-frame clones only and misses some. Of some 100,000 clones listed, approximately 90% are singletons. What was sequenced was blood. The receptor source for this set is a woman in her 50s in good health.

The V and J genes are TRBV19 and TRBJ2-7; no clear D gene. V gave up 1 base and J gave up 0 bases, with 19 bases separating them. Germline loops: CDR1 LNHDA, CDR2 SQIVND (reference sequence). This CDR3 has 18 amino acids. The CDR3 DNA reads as TGTGCCAGTAGTATAGCTCACAGTCGGCAGCTGAGCTCCTACGAGCAGTACTTC. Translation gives CASSIAHSRQLSSYEQYF.

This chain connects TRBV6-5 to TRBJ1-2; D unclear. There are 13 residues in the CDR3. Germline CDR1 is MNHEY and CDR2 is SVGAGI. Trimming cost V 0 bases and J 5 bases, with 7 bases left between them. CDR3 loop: CASSYSGGYGYTF. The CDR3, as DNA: TGTGCCAGCAGTTACTCGGGAGGGTATGGCTACACCTTC.

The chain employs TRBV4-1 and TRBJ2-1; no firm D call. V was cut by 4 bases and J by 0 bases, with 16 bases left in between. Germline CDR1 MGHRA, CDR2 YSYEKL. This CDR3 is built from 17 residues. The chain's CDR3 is CASSPRPTASSYNEQFF. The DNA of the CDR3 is TGCGCCAGCAGCCCCCGCCCGACGGCAAGCTCCTACAATGAGCAGTTCTTC.

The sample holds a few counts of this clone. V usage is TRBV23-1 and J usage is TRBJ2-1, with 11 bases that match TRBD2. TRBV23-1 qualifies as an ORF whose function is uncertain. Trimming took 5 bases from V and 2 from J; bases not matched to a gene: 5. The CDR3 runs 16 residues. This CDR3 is CASSLKTSGTYNEQFF. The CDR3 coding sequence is TGCGCCAGCAGTTTAAAGACTAGCGGGACCTACAATGAGCAGTTCTTC.

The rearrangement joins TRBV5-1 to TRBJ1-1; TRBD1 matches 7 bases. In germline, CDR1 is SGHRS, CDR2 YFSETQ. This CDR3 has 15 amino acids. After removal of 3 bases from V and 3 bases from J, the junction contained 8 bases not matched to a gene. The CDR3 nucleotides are TGCGCCAGCAGCTCCCGACAGGGTGCGCACACTGAAGCTTTCTTT. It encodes CASSSRQGAHTEAFF.

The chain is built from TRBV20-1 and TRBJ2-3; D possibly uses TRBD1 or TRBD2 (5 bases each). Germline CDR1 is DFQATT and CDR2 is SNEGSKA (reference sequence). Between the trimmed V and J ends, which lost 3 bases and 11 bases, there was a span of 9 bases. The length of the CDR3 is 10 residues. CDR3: CSASGAGQYF. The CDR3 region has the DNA TGCAGTGCTAGTGGGGCGGGGCAGTATTTT.

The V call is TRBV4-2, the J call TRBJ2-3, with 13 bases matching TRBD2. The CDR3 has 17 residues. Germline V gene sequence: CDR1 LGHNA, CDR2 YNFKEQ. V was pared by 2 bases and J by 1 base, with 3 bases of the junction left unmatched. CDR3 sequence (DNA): TGTGCCAGCAGCCAAATTACTAGCGGGGGGGGCACAGATACGCAGTATTTT. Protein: CASSQITSGGGTDTQYF.

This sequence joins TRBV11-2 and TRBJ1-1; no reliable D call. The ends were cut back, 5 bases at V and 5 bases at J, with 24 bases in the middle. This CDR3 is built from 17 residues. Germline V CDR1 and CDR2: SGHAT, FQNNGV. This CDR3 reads CASSPAAWNSRNTEAFF. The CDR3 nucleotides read TGTGCCAGCAGCCCTGCGGCCTGGAACAGTCGGAATACTGAAGCTTTCTTT.

CDR3 sequence: CAISETSGTYEQYF. The CDR3 nucleotides are TGTGCCATCAGCGAGACTAGCGGCACCTACGAGCAGTACTTC. The chain couples TRBV10-3 to TRBJ2-7; 9 bases map to TRBD2. This CDR3 is 14 amino acids long. Germline loops: CDR1 ENHRY, CDR2 SYGVKD. The V segment lost 6 bases and the J segment 2 bases; nucleotides outside the gene matches: 5.

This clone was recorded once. The CDR3 spells CASSFKEFDHEQFF. As DNA, the CDR3 is TGCGCCAGCAGCTTTAAGGAGTTCGACCATGAGCAGTTCTTC. The V call is TRBV5-1, the J call TRBJ2-1; D gene unclear. Looked up from germline, CDR1 is SGHRS and CDR2 is YFSETQ. This CDR3 comprises 14 residues. With 2 bases removed from V and 8 bases from J, the gap between germline ends came to 14 bases.

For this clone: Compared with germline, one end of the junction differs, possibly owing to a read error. CDR3 in DNA: TGTGCTAGCAGCTTAGACAGGCGAGAGACCCAGTACTTC. Protein: CASSLDRRETQYF. This chain joins TRBV7-7 and TRBJ2-5, with D possibly being TRBD1 (6 bases). This CDR3 is 13 amino acids long. CDR1 and CDR2 from the germline V gene are SSHAT and FNYEAQ (reference sequence).

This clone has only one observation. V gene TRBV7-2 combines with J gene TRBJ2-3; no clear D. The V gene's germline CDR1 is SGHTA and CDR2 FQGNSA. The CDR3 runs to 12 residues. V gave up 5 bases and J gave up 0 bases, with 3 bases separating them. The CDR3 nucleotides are TGTGCCAGCAGCCCAAGCACAGATACGCAGTATTTT. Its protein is CASSPSTDTQYF.

CDR3 DNA: TGTGCCAGCTCATCGGGACAGAACTATGGCTACACCTTC. As protein: CASSSGQNYGYTF. The chain carries TRBV18 and TRBJ1-2; 7 bases line up with TRBD1. Germline CDR1 is KGHSH and CDR2 is LQKENI. The CDR3 length is 13 residues. After removal of 5 bases from V and 2 bases from J, the junction contained 2 bases not matched to a gene.

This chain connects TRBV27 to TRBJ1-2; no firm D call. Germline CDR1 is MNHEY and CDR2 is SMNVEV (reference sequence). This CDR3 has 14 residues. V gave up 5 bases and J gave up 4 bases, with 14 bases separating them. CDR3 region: CASSPIFGPYGYTF. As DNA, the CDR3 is TGTGCCAGCAGTCCCATTTTCGGCCCCTATGGCTACACCTTC.

The chain's CDR3 is CASSLLSMATNEKLFF. CDR3 nucleotide sequence: TGTGCCAGCAGCCTCCTTTCAATGGCAACTAATGAAAAACTGTTTTTT. This chain joins TRBV28 and TRBJ1-4; no clear D gene. Trimming removed 6 bases at V and 0 bases at J, with 14 bases between. There are 16 residues in the CDR3. Looked up from germline, CDR1 is MDHEN and CDR2 is SYDVKM.

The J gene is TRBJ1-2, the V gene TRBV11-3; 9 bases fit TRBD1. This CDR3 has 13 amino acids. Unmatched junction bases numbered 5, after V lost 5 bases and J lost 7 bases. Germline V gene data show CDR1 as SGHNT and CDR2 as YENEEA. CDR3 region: CASSRGTGSGYTF. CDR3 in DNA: TGTGCCAGCAGCAGAGGGACAGGGAGTGGCTACACCTTC.

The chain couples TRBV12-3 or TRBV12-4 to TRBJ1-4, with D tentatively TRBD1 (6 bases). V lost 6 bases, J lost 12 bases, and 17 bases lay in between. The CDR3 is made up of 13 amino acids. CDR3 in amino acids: CASSRTERRELFF. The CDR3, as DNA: TGTGCCAGCAGCCGGACAGAACGTCGGGAACTGTTTTTT.

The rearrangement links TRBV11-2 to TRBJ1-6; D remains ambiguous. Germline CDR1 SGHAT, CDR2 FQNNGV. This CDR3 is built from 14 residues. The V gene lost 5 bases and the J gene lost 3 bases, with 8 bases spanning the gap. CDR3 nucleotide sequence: TGTGCCAGCAGCACCTCAAGCTATAATTCACCCCTCCACTTT. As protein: CASSTSSYNSPLHF.

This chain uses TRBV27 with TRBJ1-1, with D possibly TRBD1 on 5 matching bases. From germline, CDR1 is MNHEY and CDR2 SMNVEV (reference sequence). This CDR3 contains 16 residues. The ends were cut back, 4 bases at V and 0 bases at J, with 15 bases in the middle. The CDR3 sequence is CASSSGGSLMNTEAFF. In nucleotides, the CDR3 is TGTGCCAGCAGTTCCGGGGGATCGTTAATGAACACTGAAGCTTTCTTT.

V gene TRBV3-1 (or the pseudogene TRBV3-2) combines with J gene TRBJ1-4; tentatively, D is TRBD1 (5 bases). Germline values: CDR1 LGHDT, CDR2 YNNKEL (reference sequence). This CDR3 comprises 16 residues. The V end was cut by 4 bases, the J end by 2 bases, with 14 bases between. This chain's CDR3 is CASSPGAFGTNEKLFF. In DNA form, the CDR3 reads TGTGCCAGCAGCCCTGGGGCGTTTGGGACTAATGAAAAACTGTTTTTT.

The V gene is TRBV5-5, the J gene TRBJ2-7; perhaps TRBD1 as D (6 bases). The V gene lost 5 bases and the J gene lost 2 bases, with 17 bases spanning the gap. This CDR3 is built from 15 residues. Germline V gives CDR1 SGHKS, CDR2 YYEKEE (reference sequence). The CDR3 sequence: CASRFNPGHTYEQYF. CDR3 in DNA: TGTGCCAGCAGATTCAATCCGGGACATACCTACGAGCAGTACTTC.

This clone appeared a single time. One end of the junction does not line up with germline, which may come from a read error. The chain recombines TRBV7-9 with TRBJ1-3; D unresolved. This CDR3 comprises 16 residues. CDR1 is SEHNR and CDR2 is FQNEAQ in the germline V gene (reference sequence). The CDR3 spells CATPGPASGSGSTIYF. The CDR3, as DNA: TGTGCCACCCCGGGCCCTGCCTCTGGCTCTGGAAGCACCATATATTTT.

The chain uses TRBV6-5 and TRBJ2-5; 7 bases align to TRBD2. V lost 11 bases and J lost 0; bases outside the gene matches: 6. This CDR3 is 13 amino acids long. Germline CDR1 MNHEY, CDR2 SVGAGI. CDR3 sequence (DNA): TGTGCCGGGGGGGGGTCATACCAAGAGACCCAGTACTTC. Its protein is CAGGGSYQETQYF.

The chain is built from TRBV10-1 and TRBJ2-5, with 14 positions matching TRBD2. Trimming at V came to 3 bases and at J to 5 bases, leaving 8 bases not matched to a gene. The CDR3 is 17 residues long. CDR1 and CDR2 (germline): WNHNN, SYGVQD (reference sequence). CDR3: CASSDGTSGGFGETQYF. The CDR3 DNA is TGCGCCAGCAGTGATGGGACTAGCGGGGGTTTCGGGGAGACCCAGTACTTC.

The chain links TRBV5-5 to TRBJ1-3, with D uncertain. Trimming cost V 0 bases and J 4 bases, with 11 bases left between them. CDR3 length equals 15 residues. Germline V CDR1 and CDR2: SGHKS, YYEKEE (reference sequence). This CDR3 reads CASSLAVVRGNTIYF. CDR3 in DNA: TGTGCCAGCAGCTTGGCCGTCGTACGAGGAAACACCATATATTTT.

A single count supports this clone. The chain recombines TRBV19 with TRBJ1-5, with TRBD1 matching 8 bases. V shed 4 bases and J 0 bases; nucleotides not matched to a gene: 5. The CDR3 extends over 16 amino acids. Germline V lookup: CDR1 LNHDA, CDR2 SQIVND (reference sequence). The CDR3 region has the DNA TGTGCCAGTAGTACGGGACAGGATTATAGCAATCAGCCCCAGCATTTT. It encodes CASSTGQDYSNQPQHF.

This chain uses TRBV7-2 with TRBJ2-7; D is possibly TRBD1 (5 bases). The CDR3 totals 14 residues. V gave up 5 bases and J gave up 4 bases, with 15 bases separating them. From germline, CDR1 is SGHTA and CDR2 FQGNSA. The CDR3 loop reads CASSLGPAFYEQYF. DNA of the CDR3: TGTGCCAGCAGCCTGGGGCCGGCTTTTTACGAGCAGTACTTC.

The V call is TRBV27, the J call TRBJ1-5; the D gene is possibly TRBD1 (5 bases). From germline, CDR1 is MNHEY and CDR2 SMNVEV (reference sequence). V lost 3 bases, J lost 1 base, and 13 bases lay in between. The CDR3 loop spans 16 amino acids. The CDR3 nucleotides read TGTGCCAGCAGTTTGGTAGGGACGGGGAGCAATCAGCCCCAGCATTTT. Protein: CASSLVGTGSNQPQHF.